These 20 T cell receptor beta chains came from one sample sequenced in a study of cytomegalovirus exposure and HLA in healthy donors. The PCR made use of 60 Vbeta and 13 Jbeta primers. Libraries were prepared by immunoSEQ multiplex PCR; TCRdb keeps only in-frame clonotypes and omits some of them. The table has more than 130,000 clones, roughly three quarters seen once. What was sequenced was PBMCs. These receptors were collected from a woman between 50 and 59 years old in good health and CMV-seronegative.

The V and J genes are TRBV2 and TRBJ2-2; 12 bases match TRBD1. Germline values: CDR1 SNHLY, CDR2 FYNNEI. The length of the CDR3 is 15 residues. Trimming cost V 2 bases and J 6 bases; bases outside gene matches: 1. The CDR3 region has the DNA TGTGCCAGCAGTGAATGGGACAGGGGGCCCGGGGAGCTGTTTTTT. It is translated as CASSEWDRGPGELFF.

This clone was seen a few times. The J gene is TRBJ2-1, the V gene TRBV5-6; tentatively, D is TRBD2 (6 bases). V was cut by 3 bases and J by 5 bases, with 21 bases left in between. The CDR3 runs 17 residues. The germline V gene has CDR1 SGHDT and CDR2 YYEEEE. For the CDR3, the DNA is TGTGCCAGCAGCTGGGAGGTCACCCGGGACCTGAACAATGAGCAGTTCTTC. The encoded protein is CASSWEVTRDLNNEQFF.

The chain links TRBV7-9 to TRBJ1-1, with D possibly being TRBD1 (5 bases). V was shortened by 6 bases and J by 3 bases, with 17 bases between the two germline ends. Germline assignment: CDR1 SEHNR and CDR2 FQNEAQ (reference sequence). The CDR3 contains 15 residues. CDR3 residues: CASRSQQASDTEAFF. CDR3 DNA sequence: TGTGCCAGCAGGTCACAACAGGCCTCTGACACTGAAGCTTTCTTT.

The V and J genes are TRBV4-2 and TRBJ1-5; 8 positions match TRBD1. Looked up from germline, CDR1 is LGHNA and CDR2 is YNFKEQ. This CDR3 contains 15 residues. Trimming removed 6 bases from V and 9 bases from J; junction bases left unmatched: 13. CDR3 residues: CASSPTGAPVGPQHF. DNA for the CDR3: TGTGCCAGCAGTCCGACAGGGGCTCCGGTGGGGCCCCAGCATTTT.

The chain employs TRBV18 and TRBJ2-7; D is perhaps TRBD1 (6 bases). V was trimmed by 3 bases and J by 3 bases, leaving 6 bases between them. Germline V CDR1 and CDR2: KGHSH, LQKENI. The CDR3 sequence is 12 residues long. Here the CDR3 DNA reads TGTGCCAGCTCACCGGACAGCTACGAGCAGTACTTC. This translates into CASSPDSYEQYF. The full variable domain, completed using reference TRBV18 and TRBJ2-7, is NAGVMQNPRHLVRRRGQEARLRCSPMKGHSHVYWYRQLPEEGLKFMVYLQKENIIDESGMPKERFSAEFPKEGPSILRIQQVVRGDSAAYFCASSPDSYEQYFGPGTRLTVT.

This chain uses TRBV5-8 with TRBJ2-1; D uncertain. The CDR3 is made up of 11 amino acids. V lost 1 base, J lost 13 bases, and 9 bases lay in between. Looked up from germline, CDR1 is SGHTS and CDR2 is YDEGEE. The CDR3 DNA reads TGTGCCAGCAGCTTGACTCGGTTACAGTTCTTC. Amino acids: CASSLTRLQFF.

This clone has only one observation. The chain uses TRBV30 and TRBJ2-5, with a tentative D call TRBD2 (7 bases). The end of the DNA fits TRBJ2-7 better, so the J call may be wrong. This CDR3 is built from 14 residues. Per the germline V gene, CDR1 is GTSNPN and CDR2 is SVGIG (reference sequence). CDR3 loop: CAWKGGDRSYEQYF. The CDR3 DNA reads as TGTGCCTGGAAGGGGGGGGATCGGAGCTACGAGCAGTACTTC.

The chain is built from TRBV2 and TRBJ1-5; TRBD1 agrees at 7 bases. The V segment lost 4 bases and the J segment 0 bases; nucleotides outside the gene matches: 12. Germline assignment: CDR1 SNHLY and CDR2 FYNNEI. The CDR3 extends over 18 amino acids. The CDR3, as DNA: TGTGCCAGCAGTGGTTATACCGGGACAGAGTATAGCAATCAGCCCCAGCATTTT. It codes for CASSGYTGTEYSNQPQHF.

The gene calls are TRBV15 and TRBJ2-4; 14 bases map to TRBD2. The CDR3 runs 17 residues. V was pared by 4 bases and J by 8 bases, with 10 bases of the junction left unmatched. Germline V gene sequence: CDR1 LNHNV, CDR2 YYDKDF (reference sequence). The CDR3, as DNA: TGTGCCACCAGCACCCAGACTAGCGGGGGGGCCATGGACATTCAGTACTTC. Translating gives CATSTQTSGGAMDIQYF.

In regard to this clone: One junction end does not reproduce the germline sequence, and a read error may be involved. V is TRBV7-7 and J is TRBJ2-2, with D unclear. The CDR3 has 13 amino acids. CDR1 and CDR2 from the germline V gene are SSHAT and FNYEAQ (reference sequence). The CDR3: CASSLVPTGELFF. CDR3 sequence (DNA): TGTGCTAGCAGCTTAGTCCCAACCGGGGAGCTGTTTTTT.

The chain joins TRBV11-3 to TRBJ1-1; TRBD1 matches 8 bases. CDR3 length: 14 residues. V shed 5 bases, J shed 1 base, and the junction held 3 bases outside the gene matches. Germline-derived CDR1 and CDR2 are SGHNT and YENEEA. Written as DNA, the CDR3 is TGTGCCAGCAGCCTACAGGGGGAGAACACTGAAGCTTTCTTT. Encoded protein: CASSLQGENTEAFF.

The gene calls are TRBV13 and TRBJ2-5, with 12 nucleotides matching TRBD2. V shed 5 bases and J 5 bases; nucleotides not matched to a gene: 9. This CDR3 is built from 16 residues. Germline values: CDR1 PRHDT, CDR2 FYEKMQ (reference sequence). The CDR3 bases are TGTGCCAGCAGCCCTCGAGCTAGCGGGGGGGCTGAGACCCAGTACTTC. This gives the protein CASSPRASGGAETQYF.

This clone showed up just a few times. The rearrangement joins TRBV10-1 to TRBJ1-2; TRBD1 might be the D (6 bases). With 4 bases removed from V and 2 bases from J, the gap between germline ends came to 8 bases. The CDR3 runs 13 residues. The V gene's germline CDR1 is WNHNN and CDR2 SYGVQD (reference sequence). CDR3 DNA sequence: TGCGCCAGCAGTGTCGGACAGAACTATGGCTACACCTTC. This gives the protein CASSVGQNYGYTF.

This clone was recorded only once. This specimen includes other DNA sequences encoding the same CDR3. CDR3 in amino acids: CASSSGQGPYEQYF. The DNA for the CDR3 is TGCGCCAGCAGCTCTGGACAGGGACCCTACGAGCAGTACTTC. The chain combines TRBV5-1 with TRBJ2-7; TRBD1 agrees at 8 bases. Unmatched junction bases numbered 4, after V lost 3 bases and J lost 2 bases. There are 14 residues in the CDR3. CDR1 is SGHRS, CDR2 YFSETQ, per germline. Variable domain in full (rest from reference TRBV5-1 and TRBJ2-7): KAGVTQTPRYLIKTRGQQVTLSCSPISGHRSVSWYQQTPGQGLQFLFEYFSETQRNKGNFPGRFSGRQFSNSRSEMNVSTLELGDSALYLCASSSGQGPYEQYFGPGTRLTVT.

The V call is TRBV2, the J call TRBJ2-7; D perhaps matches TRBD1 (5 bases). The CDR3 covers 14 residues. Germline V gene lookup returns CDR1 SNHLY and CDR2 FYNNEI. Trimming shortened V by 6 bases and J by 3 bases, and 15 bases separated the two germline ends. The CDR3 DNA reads TGTGCCAGCAGCCAGGGCCCTGATGACTACGAGCAGTACTTC. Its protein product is CASSQGPDDYEQYF.

The CDR3 region has the DNA TGTGCCAGCAGCCCCGGTGGGGACAGGGGGCAAAACTATGGCTACACCTTC. This translates into CASSPGGDRGQNYGYTF. The J gene is TRBJ1-2, the V gene TRBV7-9; TRBD1 matches at 12 bases. Germline V CDR1 and CDR2: SEHNR, FQNEAQ (reference sequence). The V gene end was trimmed by 5 bases and the J gene end by 2 bases; junction bases not matched to a gene: 9. The CDR3 consists of 17 residues. The full variable domain, with the rest looked up from reference TRBV7-9 and TRBJ1-2, is DTGVSQNPRHKITKRGQNVTFRCDPISEHNRLYWYRQTLGQGPEFLTYFQNEAQLEKSRLLSDRFSAERPKGSFSTLEIQRTEQGDSAMYLCASSPGGDRGQNYGYTFGSGTRLTVV.

CDR3 sequence reads: CASSPPNQGQETQYF. CDR3 DNA sequence: TGTGCCAGCTCACCACCGAATCAGGGACAAGAGACCCAGTACTTC. The chain carries TRBV18 and TRBJ2-5, with D possibly TRBD1 on 5 matching bases. V lost 0 bases and J lost 2, with 10 bases in between. CDR1 and CDR2 (germline): KGHSH, LQKENI. The CDR3 spans 15 residues.

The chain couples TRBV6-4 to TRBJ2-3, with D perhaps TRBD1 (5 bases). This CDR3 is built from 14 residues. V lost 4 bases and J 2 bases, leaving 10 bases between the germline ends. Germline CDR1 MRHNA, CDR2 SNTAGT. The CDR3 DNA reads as TGTGCCAGCAGTGCCGACAGTTTCACAGATACGCAGTATTTT. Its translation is CASSADSFTDTQYF.

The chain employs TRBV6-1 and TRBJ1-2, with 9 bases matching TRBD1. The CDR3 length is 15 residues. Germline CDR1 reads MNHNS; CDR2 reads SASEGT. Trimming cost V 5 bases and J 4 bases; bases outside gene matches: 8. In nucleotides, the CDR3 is TGTGCCAGCAGTCTACAGGGACAGGGATCCTATGGCTACACCTTC. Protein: CASSLQGQGSYGYTF.

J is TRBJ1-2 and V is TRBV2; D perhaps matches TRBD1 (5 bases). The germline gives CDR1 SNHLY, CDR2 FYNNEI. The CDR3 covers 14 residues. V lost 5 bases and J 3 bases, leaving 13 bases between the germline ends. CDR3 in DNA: TGTGCCAGCAGTATGACAGACATAGACTATGGCTACACCTTC. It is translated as CASSMTDIDYGYTF.